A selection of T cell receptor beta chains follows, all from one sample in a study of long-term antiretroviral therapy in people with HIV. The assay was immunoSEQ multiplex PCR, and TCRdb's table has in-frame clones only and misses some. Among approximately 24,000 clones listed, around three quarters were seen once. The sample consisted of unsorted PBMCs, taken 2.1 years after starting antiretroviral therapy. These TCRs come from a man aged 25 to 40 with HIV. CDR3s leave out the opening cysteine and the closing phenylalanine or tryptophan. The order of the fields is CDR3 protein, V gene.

CDR3aa: ASSSTGQPQH; v_gene: TRBV7-2
CDR3aa: ASSQASGQGASDTQY; v_gene: TRBV4-2
CDR3aa: ASSSRVVTQETQY; v_gene: TRBV13
CDR3aa: ASSEVSGISYEQY; v_gene: TRBV10-1
CDR3aa: ASSLQGVNTEAF; v_gene: TRBV4-1
CDR3aa: ASSGGGELKYEQY; v_gene: TRBV5-4
CDR3aa: ASSIPGASSYNEQF; v_gene: TRBV5-8
CDR3aa: SVTGRRNTEAF; v_gene: TRBV29-1
CDR3aa: ASSLGLRDGQPQH; v_gene: TRBV7-2
CDR3aa: ASSQVVAGESEQY; v_gene: TRBV4-1
CDR3aa: AWSGLTGFGYT; v_gene: TRBV30
CDR3aa: ASSSERGPGQNEQY; v_gene: TRBV19
CDR3aa: ASSPGGAETQY; v_gene: TRBV11-3
CDR3aa: ASSQGTRGLGEQY; v_gene: TRBV6-5
CDR3aa: ASSQQGLAYEQY; v_gene: TRBV4-1
CDR3aa: ASGFLDLHTGELF; v_gene: TRBV5-4
CDR3aa: ASSLGPLKKHTQY; v_gene: TRBV18
CDR3aa: ASSLVGVSYNEQF; v_gene: TRBV7-9
CDR3aa: ASSRTGEWAKNIQY; v_gene: TRBV23-1
CDR3aa: ASSAVWGGRAGANVLT; v_gene: TRBV28
CDR3aa: ASSEGTSGRADTQY; v_gene: TRBV25-1
CDR3aa: ASSVSGTGGSRDQPQH; v_gene: TRBV19
CDR3aa: ASFAGLNTEAF; v_gene: TRBV28
CDR3aa: AISESGYEQY; v_gene: TRBV10-3
CDR3aa: ASSIGTGPSYEQY; v_gene: TRBV5-4
CDR3aa: ASSRGGMGDNEQF; v_gene: TRBV6-4
CDR3aa: SVTVGAWTEAF; v_gene: TRBV29-1
CDR3aa: AWSTQGQGISYEQY; v_gene: TRBV30